One sample yielded the 10 T cell receptor beta chains listed below, sequenced in a study of monozygotic twins with inflammatory bowel disease. For each CDR3 protein, TCRdb gives one entry from its re-call of the 5' RACE reads, without DNA. In all, the sample yields fewer than 550,000 distinct CDR3 sequences. The specimen sequenced was blood. These TCRs come from a human donor with ulcerative colitis or Crohn's disease, or a healthy co-twin of an affected twin (not recorded which).

The chain joins TRBV4-2 to TRBJ2-3; there is no DNA to check the TCRdb D call of TRBD2. Germline loops: CDR1 LGHNA, CDR2 YNFKEQ. The CDR3 extends over 15 amino acids. The CDR3 here is CASSPGGDSTDTQYF.

The genes are TRBV19 and TRBJ2-2; the D call of TRBD1 rests on TCRdb alone, since no DNA is present to check it. Germline V gene sequence: CDR1 LNHDA, CDR2 SQIVND (reference sequence). This CDR3 is built from 13 residues. CDR3 protein: CACRTATTGELFF.

The chain's CDR3 is CATSSQETQYF. The rearrangement joins TRBV15 to TRBJ2-5. CDR1 is LNHNV and CDR2 is YYDKDF in the germline V gene (reference sequence). This CDR3 spans 11 amino acids.

V is TRBV11-2 and J is TRBJ2-7; TCRdb lists TRBD2, though no DNA is available to test this call. The CDR3 spans 14 residues. Germline V CDR1 and CDR2: SGHAT, FQNNGV. The CDR3: CASSLGSREYEQYF.

J is TRBJ1-1 and V is TRBV10-1. CDR3 size: 16 residues. Germline assignment: CDR1 WNHNN and CDR2 SYGVQD (reference sequence). The CDR3: CASSESLFGGNTEAFF.

The chain carries TRBV7-2 and TRBJ2-3; TCRdb's D call, TRBD2, is unchecked because there is no DNA. CDR1 is SGHTA and CDR2 is FQGNSA in the germline V gene. The CDR3 contains 17 residues. CDR3: CASSLVVGGPSTDTQYF.

The genes are TRBV7-9 and TRBJ2-7; the TCRdb call, TRBD1, lacks DNA for checking. CDR3 length equals 16 residues. CDR1 SEHNR and CDR2 FQNEAQ come from the germline V gene (reference sequence). The CDR3 region is CASSTGTGTTSYEQYF.

The rearrangement joins TRBV7-3 to TRBJ2-7; TCRdb's D gene call, TRBD1, goes unchecked for lack of DNA. This CDR3 has 13 amino acids. CDR1 and CDR2 (germline): SGHTA, FQGTGA. CDR3: CASSVDSRSEQYF. Using reference TRBV7-3 and TRBJ2-7 for the parts outside the CDR3, the full variable domain is GAGVSQTPSNKVTEKGKYVELRCDPISGHTALYWYRQSLGQGPEFLIYFQGTGAADDSGLPNDRFFAVRPEGSVSTLKIQRTERGDSAVYLCASSVDSRSEQYFGPGTRLTVT.

The chain combines TRBV9 with TRBJ1-6; no DNA is available, so the TRBD1 call from TCRdb remains unchecked. This CDR3 spans 16 amino acids. From germline, CDR1 is SGDLS and CDR2 YYNGEE. CDR3 region: CASSVKGDRNNSPLHF.

The rearrangement joins TRBV7-2 to TRBJ1-1. The CDR3 contains 13 residues. Germline CDR1 SGHTA, CDR2 FQGNSA. The CDR3 sequence is CASSLKHGTEAFF.